This T cell receptor (beta chain) was found in a study of OX40 agonist ivuxolimab in advanced cancers. About the research overall: Males comprised around 80% of the group, whose mean age was approximately 62 years (range roughly 20 to 85). Treatment received earlier with anti-PD-1, anti-PD-L1 or anti-CTLA-4 agents was allowed, and over 30% had some. General study points: The CD4+ and CD8+ T cells in the blood had expanded clonally by week 6 at 0.1 to 3.0 mg/kg. In CD8+ T cells, expanded clones were on average more numerous than in CD4+.

A few counts support this clone. Its specificity is not known. Sequenced by immunoSEQ multiplex PCR; TCRdb stores in-frame clones only, minus some. This sample has more than 45,000 clones, with roughly 85% found just once. CDR1 and CDR2 from the germline V gene are SGHDT and YYEEEE. The CDR3 runs to 12 residues. The V end was cut by 0 bases, the J end by 7 bases, with 8 bases between. This chain links TRBV5-6 with TRBJ2-7; no clear D. The receptor was derived from an adult with an advanced solid tumor such as melanoma, head and neck, liver or kidney cancer. This sample comprised CD4+ or CD8+ T cells sorted from blood, obtained in a trial of the OX40 agonist ivuxolimab. This CDR3 is CASSLARVEQYF. In DNA form, the CDR3 reads TGTGCCAGCAGCTTGGCTAGGGTTGAGCAGTACTTC.